One sample yielded the 4 T cell receptor beta chains listed below, sequenced in a study of metastatic and nonmetastatic thyroid tumors. Until they underwent thyroid surgery, no patient had received any treatment. TCRdb re-analyzed the PCR reads through MiXCR. The table records 4,500 or so clones, roughly 32% of them present only once. The sequenced sample was adjacent normal tissue. The receptors here all came from a female donor with papillary thyroid cancer or a benign thyroid nodule (not recorded which). Some clones in this sample may be carry-over from other donors' samples.

This clone was counted only a few times. V and J are TRBV12-3 or TRBV12-4 and TRBJ2-1, with D unresolved. CDR3 length equals 12 residues. V lost 6 bases, J lost 7 bases, and 10 bases lay in between. The CDR3: CASSETINEQFF. The CDR3 coding sequence is TGTGCCAGCAGCGAGACAATAAATGAGCAGTTCTTC.

This clone was seen only a few times. The genes are TRBV11-2 and TRBJ1-6; 7 positions match TRBD1. The CDR3 is 18 residues long. V was pared by 1 base and J by 9 bases, with 15 bases of the junction left unmatched. The germline V gene has CDR1 SGHAT and CDR2 FQNNGV. The CDR3 nucleotides are TGTGCCAGCAGCTTAGTAACTCCTGAGACAGGGAGGTTTTCACCCCTCCACTTT. Its translation is CASSLVTPETGRFSPLHF.

This clone ranks as large (0.1 to 1%). This sample also contains other DNA sequences that code for the same CDR3. This sequence joins TRBV30 and TRBJ1-2; the D is unclear. CDR1 is GTSNPN and CDR2 is SVGIG in the germline V gene (reference sequence). V shed 3 bases and J shed 2 bases, with 13 bases lying between them. This CDR3 comprises 14 residues. The CDR3 reads CAWRPPGRNYGYTF. The CDR3 DNA reads TGTGCCTGGAGACCTCCGGGAAGAAACTATGGCTACACCTTC.

This chain joins TRBV4-1 and TRBJ1-4, with no clear D. From germline, CDR1 is MGHRA and CDR2 YSYEKL. V lost 0 bases, J lost 6 bases, and 14 bases lay in between. This CDR3 contains 16 residues. CDR3 region: CASSQDVDGRDEKLFF. The CDR3 DNA reads as TGCGCCAGCAGCCAAGATGTGGACGGGAGGGATGAAAAACTGTTTTTT.